This T cell receptor (beta chain) was captured in a study of shared clonotypes between healthy human individuals. Whole-study results and caveats: Estimated richness values were generally larger in naive subsets than in memory subsets. Having only a few donors restricted how much genetic and exposure-history diversity was captured.

The sample holds one count of this clone. Antigen specificity is unknown. This table comes from immunoSEQ multiplex PCR, and its TCRdb copy is limited to in-frame clones, with some not included. Of more than 1,200,000 clones in the sample, less than 99% were seen once. In germline, CDR1 is KGHSH, CDR2 LQKENI. Trimming removed 0 bases from V and 4 bases from J; junction bases left unmatched: 0. This CDR3 is 15 amino acids long. The chain joins TRBV18 to TRBJ2-2, with 9 bases aligning to TRBD1. This clonotype was sampled from a man under 40 in good health. Sequenced input: naive CD4+ T cells sorted from blood. Subset defined: CD45RA+ positively selected. CDR3 sequence reads: CASSPPTGGTGELFF. CDR3 nucleotide sequence: TGTGCCAGCTCACCACCGACAGGGGGCACCGGGGAGCTGTTTTTT.